This entry lists 25 T cell receptor beta chains sequenced from one sample in a study of shared clonotypes between healthy human individuals (dated by TCRdb to about 2020). The library came from the immunoSEQ multiplex PCR assay. The immuneACCESS repertoire file appears here via TCRdb, limited to in-frame rearrangements. These files lack a portion of the clones; in checked studies, under half of the deficit traces to unresolved V genes, and the cause of the others is not known. The sample records under 700,000 clones, roughly 95% of which are singletons. The biggest ten clones account for around 0.12% of the sample. For the CD8 naive samples, CD45RO-negative cells were positively selected for CCR7, yielding a CD45RA+CCR7+ population from which TemRA cells were excluded. Specimen: naive CD8+ T cells sorted from blood. What the cell subset or site label conveys for this sample: CD45RA+CCR7+. The source of these receptors is a woman aged 25 to 39 in good health.

The V and J genes are TRBV7-9 and TRBJ2-3, with TRBD2 matching 7 bases. The trim removed 5 bases at V and 0 bases at J, leaving 14 bases unmatched. The germline V gene encodes CDR1 SEHNR and CDR2 FQNEAQ (reference sequence). The CDR3 totals 18 residues. Here the CDR3 DNA reads TGTGCCAGCAGCCATGGGTCACTAGCGAACCCTAGCACAGATACGCAGTATTTT. It encodes CASSHGSLANPSTDTQYF.

The chain couples TRBV4-1 to TRBJ2-1, with unresolved D. V lost 0 bases and J lost 8, with 17 bases in between. Germline loops: CDR1 MGHRA, CDR2 YSYEKL. This CDR3 is 16 amino acids long. The CDR3 DNA sequence: TGCGCCAGCAGCCAAGATCATCGGAGATCCGCCGATGAGCAGTTCTTC. Its translation: CASSQDHRRSADEQFF.

The chain uses TRBV5-5 and TRBJ1-3; 7 bases match TRBD1. The CDR3 spans 14 residues. Germline-derived CDR1 and CDR2 are SGHKS and YYEKEE (reference sequence). V trimming: 1 base; J trimming: 4 bases; junction bases outside the gene matches: 2. The CDR3 reads CASSLPGQGNTIYF. CDR3 sequence (DNA): TGTGCCAGCAGCTTGCCGGGACAGGGAAACACCATATATTTT.

This rearrangement joins TRBV7-8 to TRBJ1-5, with 8 positions matching TRBD1. The junction had 6 bases not matched to a gene; V was cut back by 1 base and J by 4 bases. This CDR3 has 16 residues. Germline assignment: CDR1 SGHVS and CDR2 FQNEAQ. The CDR3 coding sequence is TGTGCCAGCAGCTTAGAAGGCAGGGGGCTTAATCAGCCCCAGCATTTT. Residues: CASSLEGRGLNQPQHF.

V is TRBV13 and J is TRBJ1-3; TRBD1 matches at 8 bases. Trimming removed 4 bases from V and 0 bases from J; junction bases left unmatched: 2. The germline gives CDR1 PRHDT, CDR2 FYEKMQ (reference sequence). The CDR3 is made up of 15 amino acids. CDR3 DNA: TGTGCCAGCAGCTCCGACAGGGGCTCTGGAAACACCATATATTTT. Protein product: CASSSDRGSGNTIYF.

The gene calls are TRBV29-1 and TRBJ2-5; 8 bases agree with TRBD1. The CDR3 covers 13 residues. Germline V gene lookup returns CDR1 SQVTM and CDR2 ANQGSEA. Germline trimming cut 3 bases from V and 4 bases from J; bases unmatched to any gene: 4. In DNA, the CDR3 is TGCAGCGTTGATATAGGACAGGGAGAGACCCAGTACTTC. Amino acids: CSVDIGQGETQYF.

This chain connects TRBV4-1 to TRBJ1-1, with 8 nucleotides matching TRBD1. Germline trimming cut 4 bases from V and 8 bases from J; bases unmatched to any gene: 9. The CDR3 spans 14 residues. Germline V lookup: CDR1 MGHRA, CDR2 YSYEKL. The CDR3 is CASSLPYRGGEAFF. The CDR3 DNA reads TGCGCCAGCAGCCTCCCCTACAGGGGGGGAGAAGCTTTCTTT.

Notes on this clone: This clone may be a read error of a much larger clone one base away. Other DNA variants within this sample encode the same CDR3. In nucleotides, the CDR3 is TGTGCCAGCAGCCCCGGGACAGGGGGCTACGAGCAGTACTTC. Its translation: CASSPGTGGYEQYF. The chain carries TRBV5-4 and TRBJ2-7; 11 nucleotides agree with TRBD1. This CDR3 has 14 amino acids. Germline CDR1 is SGHNT and CDR2 is YYREEE (reference sequence). The trim removed 4 bases at V and 3 bases at J, leaving 3 bases unmatched.

The chain links TRBV27 to TRBJ2-7; 9 bases are shared with TRBD1. The CDR3 runs 16 residues. From germline, CDR1 is MNHEY and CDR2 SMNVEV (reference sequence). Trimming took 6 bases from V and 3 from J; bases not matched to a gene: 12. CDR3 bases: TGTGCCAGCAGCTCTTTCACAGGGGGCCGCTTCTACGAGCAGTACTTC. Protein: CASSSFTGGRFYEQYF.

The count of this clone is one. The genes are TRBV19 and TRBJ2-7; D possibly matches TRBD1 or TRBD2 (5 bases each). The CDR3 spans 13 residues. Trimming left V 10 bases short and J 7 bases short, with 20 bases between. Germline V lookup: CDR1 LNHDA, CDR2 SQIVND (reference sequence). The CDR3 DNA sequence: TGTGCCATTTTGGGACCAGGAATCCGGGAGCAGTACTTC. It is translated as CAILGPGIREQYF.

The chain employs TRBV10-3 and TRBJ1-1; D ambiguous. V lost 0 bases to trimming and J lost 1 base, with 9 bases between them. The CDR3 contains 15 residues. The germline V gene has CDR1 ENHRY and CDR2 SYGVKD. CDR3 nucleotide sequence: TGTGCCATCAGTGAGTCGGGCAGTCCGAACACTGAAGCTTTCTTT. Encoded protein: CAISESGSPNTEAFF.

The chain joins TRBV10-3 to TRBJ2-5; 7 bases align to TRBD2. The CDR3 length is 15 residues. V was pared by 5 bases and J by 5 bases, with 11 bases of the junction left unmatched. Germline V gives CDR1 ENHRY, CDR2 SYGVKD. CDR3 protein: CAISSTDTGGETQYF. For the CDR3, the DNA is TGTGCCATCAGTAGTACTGACACCGGGGGGGAGACCCAGTACTTC.

V gene TRBV4-1 combines with J gene TRBJ1-1; the D is unclear. Per the germline V gene, CDR1 is MGHRA and CDR2 is YSYEKL. CDR3 length: 13 residues. Trimming took 7 bases from V and 1 from J, leaving 10 bases between them. CDR3 in amino acids: CASTARRNTEAFF. DNA for the CDR3: TGCGCCAGCACTGCTCGACGGAACACTGAAGCTTTCTTT.

CDR3 coding DNA: TGTGCCAGCAGCGCGGAGGGGACTGGCTACGAGCAGTACTTC. Translation: CASSAEGTGYEQYF. The chain employs TRBV9 and TRBJ2-7; TRBD2 is a possible D gene (6 bases). This CDR3 has 14 residues. Germline CDR1 and CDR2: SGDLS and YYNGEE. Trimming cost V 3 bases and J 3 bases, with 13 bases left between them.

This clone has just one count. V is TRBV29-1 and J is TRBJ2-1; 8 bases map to TRBD2. This CDR3 has 15 amino acids. The V segment lost 4 bases and the J segment 2 bases; nucleotides outside the gene matches: 7. CDR1 and CDR2 (germline): SQVTM, ANQGSEA. For the CDR3, the DNA is TGCAGCGTTGTTCTAGCGGGCTTAACCTACAATGAGCAGTTCTTC. Protein sequence: CSVVLAGLTYNEQFF.

This clone was recorded only once. This sequence joins TRBV28 and TRBJ1-2; 7 bases line up with TRBD1. Germline-derived CDR1 and CDR2 are MDHEN and SYDVKM. The CDR3 spans 15 residues. V lost 4 bases, J lost 8 bases, and 13 bases stayed unmatched. CDR3 in DNA: TGTGCCAGCAGTTCCCGGGACAGCCACCTGAGGGGCTACACCTTC. Translation gives CASSSRDSHLRGYTF.

CDR3 bases: TGCGCCAGTAAGAGAGATACGCAGTATTTT. Its protein is CASKRDTQYF. The J gene is TRBJ2-3, the V gene TRBV10-2; D remains ambiguous. This CDR3 region has 10 residues. Trimming shortened V by 9 bases and J by 5 bases, and 6 bases separated the two germline ends. The V gene's germline CDR1 is WSHSY and CDR2 SAAADI.

This clone is a singleton in its sample. This rearrangement joins TRBV7-9 to TRBJ1-6; D not resolved. V lost 5 bases and J 5 bases, leaving 16 bases between the germline ends. The V gene's germline CDR1 is SEHNR and CDR2 FQNEAQ (reference sequence). This CDR3 has 16 residues. DNA of the CDR3: TGTGCCAGCAGCGCCCAGACCGAGTCTAATAATTCACCCCTCCACTTT. Its translation: CASSAQTESNNSPLHF.

The gene calls are TRBV7-9 and TRBJ2-3, with TRBD2 matching 15 bases. This CDR3 comprises 18 residues. Germline CDR1 SEHNR, CDR2 FQNEAQ (reference sequence). V lost 5 bases and J lost 0; bases outside the gene matches: 6. CDR3 region: CASSPGTSGRPSTDTQYF. In DNA form, the CDR3 reads TGTGCCAGCAGCCCTGGGACTAGCGGGAGGCCTAGCACAGATACGCAGTATTTT.

The chain joins TRBV4-1 to TRBJ2-5; D is possibly TRBD2 (5 bases). The ends were cut back, 0 bases at V and 5 bases at J, with 13 bases in the middle. This CDR3 comprises 15 residues. Germline V gene sequence: CDR1 MGHRA, CDR2 YSYEKL. CDR3 sequence reads: CASSQDRRVQETQYF. The CDR3 DNA reads TGCGCCAGCAGCCAAGATAGGCGGGTGCAGGAGACCCAGTACTTC.

The chain is built from TRBV5-6 and TRBJ2-7; D perhaps matches TRBD2 (5 bases). From germline, CDR1 is SGHDT and CDR2 YYEEEE. Deletions cut 0 bases from V and 3 bases from J, with 13 bases between. The CDR3 has 15 residues. The DNA for the CDR3 is TGTGCCAGCAGCTTGGGTCGGGGATTGGGCTACGAGCAGTACTTC. Translated, it gives CASSLGRGLGYEQYF.

The chain recombines TRBV28 with TRBJ2-3, with unresolved D. The CDR3 sequence is 15 residues long. V was clipped by 3 bases and J by 4 bases, with 14 bases between them. The germline V gene encodes CDR1 MDHEN and CDR2 SYDVKM. The CDR3 reads CASSLASPWADTQYF. DNA for the CDR3: TGTGCCAGCAGTTTGGCATCTCCTTGGGCAGATACGCAGTATTTT.

In its sample, this clone was seen once. CDR3 nucleotides: TGTGCCAGCAGCCCTCTGGTGGCAGGGGGGCCCTACGAGCAGTACTTC. Amino acid sequence: CASSPLVAGGPYEQYF. The V gene is TRBV11-2, the J gene TRBJ2-7; weak D call: TRBD1 (7 bases). The CDR3 covers 16 residues. The germline V gene encodes CDR1 SGHAT and CDR2 FQNNGV. Trimming took off 5 bases at V and 2 bases at J, with 19 bases between the two ends. The full variable domain, rest sourced from reference TRBV11-2 and TRBJ2-7, is EAGVAQSPRYKIIEKRQSVAFWCNPISGHATLYWYQQILGQGPKLLIQFQNNGVVDDSQLPKDRFSAERLKGVDSTLKIQPAKLEDSAVYLCASSPLVAGGPYEQYFGPGTRLTVT.

This chain connects TRBV4-1 to TRBJ2-7; 9 bases align to TRBD1. The trim removed 3 bases at V and 0 bases at J, leaving 6 bases unmatched. CDR3 length equals 16 residues. The germline gives CDR1 MGHRA, CDR2 YSYEKL. CDR3 loop: CASSHSGTGSSYEQYF. The CDR3 region has the DNA TGCGCCAGCAGCCATAGTGGGACAGGGTCCTCCTACGAGCAGTACTTC.

The rearrangement links TRBV7-9 to TRBJ1-1, with no clear D. Trimming took 1 base from V and 2 from J, leaving 8 bases between them. The CDR3 totals 14 residues. Germline CDR1 is SEHNR and CDR2 is FQNEAQ (reference sequence). The CDR3 sequence is CASSLVLANTEAFF. CDR3 in DNA: TGTGCCAGCAGCTTAGTGTTGGCAAACACTGAAGCTTTCTTT.